Below, 30 T cell receptor beta chains from the same sample are listed, as sequenced in a study of blood T cell repertoires in COVID-19. The method was immunoSEQ multiplex PCR; TCRdb's version includes in-frame clones alone and lacks a portion of them. The sample has about 130,000 clones, about 85% seen once; the top ten hold 12%. Sequencing was performed on peripheral blood. These receptors came from a man aged 55 to 70 with acute or convalescent COVID-19.

The chain combines TRBV18 with TRBJ2-1, with TRBD2 identical over 7 bases. The CDR3 totals 16 residues. Germline CDR1 is KGHSH and CDR2 is LQKENI. Germline trimming cut 4 bases from V and 0 bases from J; bases unmatched to any gene: 6. CDR3 nucleotide sequence: TGTGCCAGCTCACTCGTCCGGGACTACTCCTACAATGAGCAGTTCTTC. Its translation: CASSLVRDYSYNEQFF.

This clone was recorded only once. The chain carries TRBV5-1 and TRBJ2-3, with D perhaps matching TRBD2 (5 bases). The CDR3 totals 16 residues. Germline V gives CDR1 SGHRS, CDR2 YFSETQ. The germline V and J ends were trimmed by 0 bases and 1 base, with 12 bases remaining between them. CDR3 coding DNA: TGCGCCAGCAGCTTGGGAGGGAGTGGAGGCACAGATACGCAGTATTTT. Translation gives CASSLGGSGGTDTQYF.

The chain is built from TRBV27 and TRBJ1-5; 8 positions agree with TRBD1. V lost 6 bases to trimming and J lost 5 bases; unmatched junction nucleotides: 6. The CDR3 is 14 amino acids. Germline V gives CDR1 MNHEY, CDR2 SMNVEV (reference sequence). CDR3 in DNA: TGTGCCAGCAGGCCCCGACAGGGGCATCAGCCCCAGCATTTT. Translated, it gives CASRPRQGHQPQHF.

The chain carries TRBV10-3 and TRBJ2-1, with D possibly TRBD1 on 5 matching bases. The V gene lost 6 bases and the J gene lost 0 bases, with 12 bases spanning the gap. Germline CDR1 ENHRY, CDR2 SYGVKD. This CDR3 is built from 15 residues. CDR3 sequence (DNA): TGTGCCATCAGAGGACACTCCAGCTCCTACAATGAGCAGTTCTTC. Translation: CAIRGHSSSYNEQFF.

The chain links TRBV28 to TRBJ1-6, with TRBD1 identical over 9 bases. Trimming took 5 bases from V and 4 from J; bases not matched to a gene: 15. Germline V gene data show CDR1 as MDHEN and CDR2 as SYDVKM. This CDR3 contains 19 residues. For the CDR3, the DNA is TGTGCCAGCAGTACATACGGTAGGGTGGACAGGGGTTATAATTCACCCCTCCACTTT. It yields the protein CASSTYGRVDRGYNSPLHF.

The V and J genes are TRBV7-2 and TRBJ1-2, with no clear D. V lost 5 bases to trimming and J lost 2 bases, with 15 bases between them. This CDR3 contains 15 residues. Germline V gene data show CDR1 as SGHTA and CDR2 as FQGNSA. In DNA form, the CDR3 reads TGTGCCAGCAGCCCAGACCCCACACTAAACTATGGCTACACCTTC. Its translation: CASSPDPTLNYGYTF.

The chain recombines TRBV10-3 with TRBJ2-3, with D possibly matching TRBD2 (7 bases). Germline lookup yields CDR1 ENHRY and CDR2 SYGVKD. The CDR3 spans 18 residues. V shed 2 bases and J shed 3 bases, with 21 bases lying between them. Written as DNA, the CDR3 is TGTGCCATCAGTGAGCCCGGGGGGCTAGCTAAGGAGACAGATACGCAGTATTTT. This codes for CAISEPGGLAKETDTQYF.

By frequency in the sample, this clone is medium-sized. Here the CDR3 DNA reads TGTGCCAGCAGTTTGAAACCAGCAACCTCCTCCGGGACTAGCGGACCCGGGTCCGAACAGTACTTC. It translates to CASSLKPATSSGTSGPGSEQYF. The chain couples TRBV27 to TRBJ2-7; 11 bases match TRBD2. CDR1 is MNHEY, CDR2 SMNVEV, per germline (reference sequence). The CDR3 length is 22 residues. Trimming at V came to 3 bases and at J to 10 bases, leaving 32 bases not matched to a gene.

The V gene is TRBV28, the J gene TRBJ1-2, with 7 bases identical to TRBD1. This CDR3 comprises 13 residues. J gave up 8 bases and V 5 bases, and 8 bases lay outside the gene matches. CDR1 and CDR2 (germline): MDHEN, SYDVKM. CDR3 region: CASSRTGPGGYTF. CDR3 DNA sequence: TGTGCCAGCAGTAGGACAGGACCCGGGGGCTACACCTTC.

J is TRBJ1-2 and V is TRBV6-4, with 9 bases lining up with TRBD1. Germline V gives CDR1 MRHNA, CDR2 SNTAGT. The CDR3 is 14 residues long. J lost 8 bases, V lost 9 bases, and 13 bases had no gene match. The CDR3 nucleotides are TGTGCCAGGGCCCTCCGGGACAGGGAAGGGGGCTACACCTTC. Translating it yields CARALRDREGGYTF.

About this clone itself: Other DNA sequences of this sample code for an identical CDR3. The chain combines TRBV2 with TRBJ1-2, with D perhaps TRBD1 (5 bases). There are 12 residues in the CDR3. Trimming stripped 3 bases from V and 7 bases from J, with 9 bases between. From germline, CDR1 is SNHLY and CDR2 FYNNEI. The CDR3 nucleotides are TGTGCCAGCAGTGAGATCGGGGGTGGCTACACCTTC. Its protein is CASSEIGGGYTF.

The genes are TRBV7-3 and TRBJ1-6; the D is unclear. The germline gives CDR1 SGHTA, CDR2 FQGTGA. Trimming took 0 bases from V and 7 from J, leaving 4 bases between them. The CDR3 runs 13 residues. CDR3 in DNA: TGTGCCAGCAGCTTAACCCTAAATTCACCCCTCCACTTT. Translation gives CASSLTLNSPLHF.

V gene TRBV11-2 combines with J gene TRBJ2-5; TRBD1 aligns across 12 bases. The CDR3 is made up of 15 amino acids. Germline V gene lookup returns CDR1 SGHAT and CDR2 FQNNGV. The J segment lost 5 bases and the V segment lost 4 bases, leaving 5 bases of the junction unmatched. CDR3 DNA: TGTGCCAGCAGCTCCGGGACAGGGGGCTTGGAGACCCAGTACTTC. Protein sequence: CASSSGTGGLETQYF.

V usage is TRBV2 and J usage is TRBJ2-1; 7 bases line up with TRBD2. Trimming removed 7 bases from V and 5 bases from J; junction bases left unmatched: 8. This CDR3 has 14 amino acids. The V gene's germline CDR1 is SNHLY and CDR2 FYNNEI. CDR3 loop: CASTTSPNHNEQFF. The CDR3, as DNA: TGTGCCAGCACGACTAGCCCCAACCACAATGAGCAGTTCTTC.

V is TRBV6-6 and J is TRBJ1-2; D perhaps matches TRBD1 (6 bases). V lost 4 bases and J 4 bases, leaving 7 bases between the germline ends. Germline V gene lookup returns CDR1 MNHNY and CDR2 SVGAGI (reference sequence). The CDR3 has 12 amino acids. The CDR3 reads CASSLDSYGYTF. CDR3 coding DNA: TGTGCCAGCAGTTTGGACAGCTATGGCTACACCTTC.

The J gene is TRBJ2-2, the V gene TRBV11-2; D gene unclear. Germline CDR1 SGHAT, CDR2 FQNNGV. Trimming took 5 bases from V and 5 from J, leaving 9 bases between them. The CDR3 spans 13 residues. In nucleotides, the CDR3 is TGTGCCAGCAGCCTATACTGGACCGGGGAGCTGTTTTTT. It translates to CASSLYWTGELFF.

This clone has more than one count but fewer than ten. The chain uses TRBV14 and TRBJ2-7; 8 bases map to TRBD1. CDR3 length: 15 residues. With V trimmed by 4 bases and J by 0 bases, 5 bases remained unmatched. In germline, CDR1 is SGHDN, CDR2 FVKESK. This CDR3 is CASSLRQGSSYEQYF. In DNA, the CDR3 is TGTGCCAGCAGCCTACGACAGGGGAGCTCCTACGAGCAGTACTTC.

The V and J genes are TRBV25-1 and TRBJ2-3; D gene unclear. This CDR3 contains 12 residues. Looked up from germline, CDR1 is MGHDK and CDR2 is SYGVNS. V was cut by 4 bases and J by 5 bases, with 7 bases left in between. CDR3 sequence reads: CASSGRGDTQYF. CDR3 in DNA: TGTGCCAGCAGTGGTCGAGGAGATACGCAGTATTTT.

This rearrangement joins TRBV7-3 to TRBJ2-1; a possible D gene is TRBD2 (5 bases). Per germline, CDR1 SGHTA and CDR2 FQGTGA. The CDR3 spans 14 residues. V lost 3 bases to trimming and J lost 5 bases, with 11 bases between them. CDR3 nucleotides: TGTGCCAGCAGCTTGGGCGGGTATAACAATGAGCAGTTCTTC. This encodes CASSLGGYNNEQFF.

The sample holds a few counts of this clone. A junction end diverges from the germline sequence, so it may reflect a read error. The gene calls are TRBV6-1 and TRBJ1-5; the match to TRBD1 covers 8 bases. The CDR3 runs 15 residues. CDR1 MNHNS and CDR2 SASEGT come from the germline V gene. The CDR3 nucleotides are TGTGCCAGCAGCGAAGACAGGGGACGCAATCAGCCCCAGCATTTT. Translating it yields CASSEDRGRNQPQHF.

The V call is TRBV5-1, the J call TRBJ1-1; D is possibly TRBD1 (5 bases). Looked up from germline, CDR1 is SGHRS and CDR2 is YFSETQ. The CDR3 length is 14 residues. V was shortened by 2 bases and J by 8 bases, with 16 bases between the two germline ends. DNA of the CDR3: TGCGCCAGCAGCTTACTACAGGTAACTGCCGAAGCTTTCTTT. It is translated as CASSLLQVTAEAFF.

The chain joins TRBV6-6 to TRBJ1-2, with TRBD1 identical over 8 bases. The junction had 6 bases not matched to a gene; V was cut back by 5 bases and J by 4 bases. The length of the CDR3 is 14 residues. In germline, CDR1 is MNHNY, CDR2 SVGAGI (reference sequence). The CDR3 DNA reads TGTGCCAGCAGTACCGGACAGGGCGGCTATGGCTACACCTTC. This sequence encodes CASSTGQGGYGYTF.

This chain links TRBV6-2 or TRBV6-3 with TRBJ1-5, with D perhaps TRBD1 (5 bases). Germline V gene data show CDR1 as MNHEY and CDR2 as SVGEGT. The length of the CDR3 is 16 residues. Trimming pared 0 bases from V and 0 bases from J, leaving 9 bases between. For the CDR3, the DNA is TGTGCCAGCAGTTACTCACCCAGGGATAGCAATCAGCCCCAGCATTTT. Translated: CASSYSPRDSNQPQHF.

The gene calls are TRBV20-1 and TRBJ1-1; 7 nucleotides agree with TRBD1. The CDR3 contains 11 residues. J was trimmed by 11 bases and V by 5 bases; bases with no gene match: 8. Per germline, CDR1 DFQATT and CDR2 SNEGSKA (reference sequence). CDR3 region: CSALDRVMAFF. DNA for the CDR3: TGCAGTGCTCTAGACAGGGTAATGGCTTTCTTT.

This clone appeared a few times. The rearrangement uses TRBV3-1 (or the pseudogene TRBV3-2) and TRBJ2-5, with a possible D match to TRBD2 (6 bases). There are 15 residues in the CDR3. Germline V CDR1 and CDR2: LGHDT, YNNKEL (reference sequence). The germline V and J ends were trimmed by 3 bases and 5 bases, with 16 bases remaining between them. CDR3 sequence: CASSHRTKDLETQYF. The CDR3 bases are TGTGCCAGCAGCCATCGGACTAAAGACCTTGAGACCCAGTACTTC.

The genes are TRBV19 and TRBJ1-5, with D perhaps TRBD1 (6 bases). V lost 1 base, J lost 3 bases, and 19 bases lay in between. The CDR3 length is 18 residues. Per the germline V gene, CDR1 is LNHDA and CDR2 is SQIVND (reference sequence). CDR3 amino acids: CASSIAPYRAYSNQPQHF. The CDR3 DNA follows: TGTGCCAGTAGTATAGCCCCATACAGGGCCTACTCCAATCAGCCCCAGCATTTT.

About this clone itself: The sample holds other DNA sequences that translate to the same CDR3. This rearrangement joins TRBV2 to TRBJ2-3, with a weak D call TRBD2 (5 bases). Per the germline V gene, CDR1 is SNHLY and CDR2 is FYNNEI. The V gene lost 1 base and the J gene lost 1 base, with 9 bases spanning the gap. The CDR3 is made up of 15 amino acids. The CDR3 loop is CASSEVLAGTDTQYF. The CDR3 DNA is TGTGCCAGCAGTGAAGTCCTAGCAGGCACAGATACGCAGTATTTT.

The rearrangement uses TRBV6-6 and TRBJ2-5; 8 bases are shared with TRBD1. This CDR3 is built from 14 residues. Germline V gene sequence: CDR1 MNHNY, CDR2 SVGAGI (reference sequence). Trimming at V came to 5 bases and at J to 5 bases, leaving 7 bases not matched to a gene. The CDR3 sequence: CASSDTGGLETQYF. The CDR3 region has the DNA TGTGCCAGCAGTGACACAGGGGGATTGGAGACCCAGTACTTC.

This clone has a single count. The chain links TRBV28 to TRBJ1-1, with D unresolved. Trimming shortened V by 2 bases and J by 4 bases, and 5 bases separated the two germline ends. Germline V lookup: CDR1 MDHEN, CDR2 SYDVKM. The CDR3 length is 12 residues. CDR3 in DNA: TGTGCCAGCAGTTTAGGGCCCACTGAAGCTTTCTTT. Protein product: CASSLGPTEAFF.

CDR3 residues: CASTPGLAPDTQYF. The CDR3 DNA reads as TGCGCCTCAACCCCGGGACTAGCGCCTGATACGCAGTATTTT. The V call is TRBV5-1, the J call TRBJ2-3; 10 nucleotides match TRBD2. The CDR3 has 14 residues. Germline CDR1 reads SGHRS; CDR2 reads YFSETQ. J gave up 6 bases and V 10 bases, and 11 bases lay outside the gene matches.